Following are 18 T cell receptor beta chains from one sample sequenced in a study of vaccination and CD4 T cells after COVID-19. CD4+ T cells that had been cultured provided DNA sequenced with the Oncomine TCR Beta short-read assay. TCRdb independently ran MiXCR on the PCR reads; one entry per CDR3 protein. Among 8,500 to 9,500 distinct CDR3 sequences listed, 45% were seen once. These receptors have no identified antigens. Treatment noted: approximately nine-day PBMC culture with coronavirus spike peptide pools or control peptides (ViraFEST assay). Researchers collected the unexposed donor's CD4+ T cells before the COVID-19 pandemic (2011-2018). The sequenced sample consisted of CD4+ T cells from blood, cultured in vitro. The receptors here all came from a human donor in good health.

This clonotype was seen a single time. The chain uses TRBV6-5 and TRBJ1-5; D might be TRBD1 (6 bases). V dropped 3 bases and J dropped 2 bases, with 8 bases sitting between them. Germline CDR1 reads MNHEY; CDR2 reads SVGAGI. This CDR3 comprises 14 residues. For the CDR3, the DNA is TGTGCCAGCAGTTATGAGGGGGGCAATCAGCCCCAGCATTTT. It encodes CASSYEGGNQPQHF.

The genes are TRBV7-2 and TRBJ2-5; 7 nucleotides align to TRBD2. The germline V gene encodes CDR1 SGHTA and CDR2 FQGNSA. This CDR3 is 13 amino acids long. V lost 4 bases to trimming and J lost 6 bases; unmatched junction nucleotides: 5. The CDR3 DNA reads TGTGCCAGCAGCTGGAGCGGGGCGAAGACCCAGTACTTC. It specifies CASSWSGAKTQYF.

The chain employs TRBV11-2 and TRBJ2-1; 9 nucleotides agree with TRBD1. Germline V CDR1 and CDR2: SGHAT, FQNNGV. Germline trimming cut 7 bases from V and 8 bases from J; bases unmatched to any gene: 12. The CDR3 covers 15 residues. In nucleotides, the CDR3 is TGTGCCAGCATCCAGGTACAGGGGGCAAATCATGAGCAGTTCTTC. Protein sequence: CASIQVQGANHEQFF.

This clonotype occurred a few times. The rearrangement uses TRBV11-2 and TRBJ1-2; D uncertain. Trimming took off 3 bases at V and 5 bases at J, with 10 bases between the two ends. The germline CDR1 and CDR2 sequences are SGHAT and FQNNGV. There are 13 residues in the CDR3. CDR3 loop: CASSLAPTYGYTF. CDR3 nucleotides: TGTGCCAGCAGCTTGGCCCCGACTTATGGCTACACCTTC.

This clonotype was counted a single time. The chain carries TRBV7-8 and TRBJ2-7; D not resolved. The CDR3 consists of 14 residues. Germline V CDR1 and CDR2: SGHVS, FQNEAQ. Between the trimmed V and J ends, which lost 0 bases and 3 bases, there was a span of 9 bases. CDR3: CASSLAGSFYEQYF. CDR3 nucleotides: TGTGCCAGCAGCTTAGCGGGCAGTTTCTACGAGCAGTACTTC.

V is TRBV7-6 and J is TRBJ1-6; 7 positions match TRBD1. V shed 3 bases, J shed 14 bases, and the junction held 7 bases outside the gene matches. CDR3 length: 13 amino acids. Germline CDR1 and CDR2: SGHVS and FNYEAQ. The CDR3 DNA reads TGTGCCAGCAGCTTGACAGGGCTAGGGACCCTCCACTTT. This translates into CASSLTGLGTLHF.

The chain links TRBV10-2 to TRBJ1-5; 7 positions agree with TRBD1. The germline V gene encodes CDR1 WSHSY and CDR2 SAAADI. The CDR3 covers 14 residues. V lost 6 bases and J lost 6; bases outside the gene matches: 8. CDR3 loop: CASREQGSGQPQHF. The CDR3 region has the DNA TGCGCCAGCAGGGAACAGGGGTCTGGTCAGCCCCAGCATTTT.

CDR3 sequence (DNA): TGTGCCAGCAGCTTAACTACTAGCGGGGCCCCCTACGAGCAGTACTTC. Its protein is CASSLTTSGAPYEQYF. The chain joins TRBV7-6 to TRBJ2-7; TRBD2 matches 10 bases. Germline V gene lookup returns CDR1 SGHVS and CDR2 FNYEAQ. The CDR3 loop spans 16 amino acids. V lost 2 bases to trimming and J lost 2 bases; unmatched junction nucleotides: 6. Supplemented by reference TRBV7-6 and TRBJ2-7, the full variable domain reads GAGVSQSPRYKVTKRGQDVALRCDPISGHVSLYWYRQALGQGPEFLTYFNYEAQQDKSGLPNDRFSAERPEGSISTLTIQRTEQRDSAMYRCASSLTTSGAPYEQYFGPGTRLTVT.

V is TRBV19 and J is TRBJ2-7; tentative D call: TRBD1 (6 bases). V was shortened by 6 bases and J by 0 bases, with 18 bases between the two germline ends. Germline V CDR1 and CDR2: LNHDA, SQIVND (reference sequence). This CDR3 is 16 amino acids long. The CDR3 is CASSVRGISVSYEQYF. The CDR3 coding sequence is TGTGCCAGTAGCGTGAGGGGGATATCAGTCTCCTACGAGCAGTACTTC.

The gene calls are TRBV19 and TRBJ1-6; a possible D gene is TRBD1 (6 bases). Germline V lookup: CDR1 LNHDA, CDR2 SQIVND (reference sequence). V was pared by 6 bases and J by 9 bases, with 24 bases between. The CDR3 runs to 17 residues. The CDR3 sequence is CASSSTPGQWERSPLHF. DNA for the CDR3: TGTGCCAGTAGCTCAACCCCGGGACAATGGGAGCGTTCACCCCTCCACTTT.

This clonotype showed up just once. This rearrangement joins TRBV10-3 to TRBJ2-1; a possible D gene is TRBD2 (6 bases). CDR1 and CDR2 from the germline V gene are ENHRY and SYGVKD. This CDR3 has 17 amino acids. Trimming removed 8 bases at V and 9 bases at J, with 29 bases between. Written as DNA, the CDR3 is TGTGCCATCCGCGACCCGCTCGGGCCAAGTGGGGGGACTGAGCAGTTCTTC. Amino acids: CAIRDPLGPSGGTEQFF.

This clonotype was detected once. The chain recombines TRBV2 with TRBJ1-2; D ambiguous. The germline gives CDR1 SNHLY, CDR2 FYNNEI. Trimming removed 3 bases at V and 8 bases at J, with 10 bases between. CDR3 length equals 12 residues. The CDR3 spells CASSDDSGGYTF. Written as DNA, the CDR3 is TGTGCCAGCAGTGACGATTCGGGAGGCTACACCTTC.

This clonotype turned up a few times. The V call is TRBV19, the J call TRBJ2-1; D assignment may be TRBD1 or TRBD2 (5 bases each). With 1 base removed from V and 2 bases from J, the gap between germline ends came to 9 bases. Per the germline V gene, CDR1 is LNHDA and CDR2 is SQIVND (reference sequence). This CDR3 contains 15 residues. For the CDR3, the DNA is TGTGCCAGTAGTATAGGGGGACCGCCCTACAATGAGCAGTTCTTC. It encodes CASSIGGPPYNEQFF. The full variable domain, with the rest looked up from reference TRBV19 and TRBJ2-1, is DGGITQSPKYLFRKEGQNVTLSCEQNLNHDAMYWYRQDPGQGLRLIYYSQIVNDFQKGDIAEGYSVSREKKESFPLTVTSAQKNPTAFYLCASSIGGPPYNEQFFGPGTRLTVL.

J is TRBJ2-4 and V is TRBV10-1, with a tentative D call TRBD1 (6 bases). The CDR3 has 14 residues. Germline-derived CDR1 and CDR2 are WNHNN and SYGVQD (reference sequence). CDR3 sequence: CAHPGTLAKNIQYF. The CDR3 DNA sequence: TGCGCTCACCCGGGGACACTGGCCAAAAACATTCAGTACTTC.

This chain's CDR3 is CSARPGQGADEQYF. CDR3 nucleotides: TGCAGTGCTAGACCGGGACAGGGGGCAGACGAGCAGTACTTC. The V gene is TRBV20-1, the J gene TRBJ2-7; 12 nucleotides align to TRBD1. V dropped 2 bases and J dropped 5; count of bases not matched to a gene: 4. CDR1 and CDR2 (germline): DFQATT, SNEGSKA (reference sequence). The CDR3 spans 14 residues.

The chain employs TRBV12-3 or TRBV12-4 and TRBJ1-2; TRBD1 agrees at 11 bases. The V segment lost 5 bases and the J segment 4 bases; nucleotides outside the gene matches: 9. This CDR3 contains 16 residues. In DNA, the CDR3 is TGTGCCAGCAGTCACGCTCGGACAGGGGGCCGCTATGGCTACACCTTC. Translating gives CASSHARTGGRYGYTF.

The chain carries TRBV12-3 or TRBV12-4 and TRBJ1-5; D might be TRBD1 (6 bases). The CDR3 has 13 amino acids. The V and J ends lost 4 bases and 3 bases respectively, with 7 bases between them. In nucleotides, the CDR3 is TGTGCCAGCAGTTACAGGGACAATCAGCCCCAGCATTTT. As protein: CASSYRDNQPQHF.

The sample holds a few counts of this clonotype. The rearrangement links TRBV18 to TRBJ1-6; 9 bases are shared with TRBD1. With V trimmed by 3 bases and J by 4 bases, 7 bases remained unmatched. Germline assignment: CDR1 KGHSH and CDR2 LQKENI. The CDR3 is made up of 17 amino acids. CDR3 DNA sequence: TGTGCCAGCTCACCCGGGACAGGGAGCAAGTATAATTCACCCCTCCACTTT. This translates into CASSPGTGSKYNSPLHF.